This T cell receptor delta chain came from a study of Vδ1+ human thymocytes. Study-wide results and caveats: In the thymus, TRG and TRD repertoires looked highly polyclonal with Gaussian CDR3 lengths.

This CDR3 is built from 24 residues. Per germline, CDR1 TSWWSYY and CDR2 QGS. Unmatched junction bases numbered 28, after V lost 2 bases and J lost 0 bases. This clone was recorded a few times. No antigen is known for it. RNA was extracted from the cells and then reverse transcribed. CDR3 amplicons came from multiplex PCR with pooled V-gene forward and constant-region reverse primers. TCRdb reprocessed the multiplex PCR reads through CATT. In the table there are more than 50,000 delta-chain clones, approximately 15% of which are singletons. The chain is built from TRDV1 and TRDJ1; 9 nucleotides line up with TRDD3. This clonotype originated in a girl less than two years old who had congenital heart surgery. Specimen: Vdelta1+ gamma-delta thymocytes from the thymus. The subset: FACS-sorted CD3+ TCRalphabeta- TCRVdelta1+ TCRVdelta2- thymocytes. The CDR3, as DNA: TGTGCTCTTGGGGAAGACGACTCCTACGCCTGGGGGATTAACCTTGATTCTTACACCGATAAACTCATCTTT. As protein: CALGEDDSYAWGINLDSYTDKLIF.